This TCR beta chain was identified in a study of spatial heterogeneity in lung cancer. Study as a whole: Sequence detection consistently recorded a greater number of beta-chain than alpha-chain sequences. Study outcomes and limitations: Intratumoral expanded alpha and beta TCR counts were found to track tumor mutation counts.

As to time point: sample taken at primary tumor resection. Samples were donated by 72 untreated early-stage non-small cell lung cancer patients. Using its own MiXCR run on the 5' RACE reads, TCRdb lists one record per CDR3 protein. Of about 22,000 distinct CDR3 sequences listed, 8.8% are singletons. Trimming cost V 8 bases and J 1 base, with 11 bases left between them. Per germline, CDR1 ENHRY and CDR2 SYGVKD. CDR3 length: 13 residues. Note on this clonotype: Its antigen is currently unknown.

The sequence was collected from a male donor with early-stage non-small cell lung cancer. The specimen comprised lung tumor tissue, sampled at surgery. The J gene is TRBJ1-1, the V gene TRBV10-3; the D gene is possibly TRBD1 (5 bases). CDR3 in DNA: TGTGCCATCGCAGGGACGCCGAACACTGAAGCTTTCTTT. This sequence encodes CAIAGTPNTEAFF.